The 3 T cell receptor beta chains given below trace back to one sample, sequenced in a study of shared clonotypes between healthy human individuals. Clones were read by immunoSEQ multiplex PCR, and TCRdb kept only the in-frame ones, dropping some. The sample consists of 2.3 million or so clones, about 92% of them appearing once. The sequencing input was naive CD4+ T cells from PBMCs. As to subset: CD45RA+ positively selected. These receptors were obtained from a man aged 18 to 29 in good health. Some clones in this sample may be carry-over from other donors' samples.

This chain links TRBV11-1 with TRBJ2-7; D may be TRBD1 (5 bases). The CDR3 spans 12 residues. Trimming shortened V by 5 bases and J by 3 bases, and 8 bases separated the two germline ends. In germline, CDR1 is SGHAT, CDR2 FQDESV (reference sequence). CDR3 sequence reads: CASSGQLYEQYF. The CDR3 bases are TGTGCCAGCAGCGGACAACTCTACGAGCAGTACTTC.

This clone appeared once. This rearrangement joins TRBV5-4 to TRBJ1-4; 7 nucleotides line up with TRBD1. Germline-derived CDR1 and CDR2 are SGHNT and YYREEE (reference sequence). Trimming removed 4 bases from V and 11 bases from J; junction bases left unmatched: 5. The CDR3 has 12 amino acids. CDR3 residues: CASSTPGGKLFF. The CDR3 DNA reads TGTGCCAGCAGCACACCAGGGGGTAAACTGTTTTTT.

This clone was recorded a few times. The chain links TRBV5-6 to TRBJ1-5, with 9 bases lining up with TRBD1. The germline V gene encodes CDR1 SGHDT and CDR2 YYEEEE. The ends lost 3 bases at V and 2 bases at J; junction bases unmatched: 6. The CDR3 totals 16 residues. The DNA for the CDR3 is TGTGCCAGCAGCTCTCTGGACAGGGGAGGCAATCAGCCCCAGCATTTT. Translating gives CASSSLDRGGNQPQHF.